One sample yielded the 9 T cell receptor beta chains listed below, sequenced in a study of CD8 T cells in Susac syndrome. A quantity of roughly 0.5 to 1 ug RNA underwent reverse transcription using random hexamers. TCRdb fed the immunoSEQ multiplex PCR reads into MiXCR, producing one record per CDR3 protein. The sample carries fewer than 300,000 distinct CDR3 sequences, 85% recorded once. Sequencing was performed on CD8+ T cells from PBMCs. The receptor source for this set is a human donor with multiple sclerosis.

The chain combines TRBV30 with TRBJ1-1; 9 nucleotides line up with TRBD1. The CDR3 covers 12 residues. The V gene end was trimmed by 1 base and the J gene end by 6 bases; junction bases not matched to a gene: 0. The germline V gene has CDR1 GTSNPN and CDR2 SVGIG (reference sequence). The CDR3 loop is CAWSDRGPEAFF. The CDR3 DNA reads TGTGCCTGGAGTGACAGGGGGCCTGAAGCTTTCTTT.

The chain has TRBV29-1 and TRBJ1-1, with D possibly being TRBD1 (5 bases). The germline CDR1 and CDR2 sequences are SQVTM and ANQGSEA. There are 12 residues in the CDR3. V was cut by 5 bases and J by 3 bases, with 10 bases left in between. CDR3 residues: CSVRDGDTEAFF. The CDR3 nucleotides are TGCAGCGTTAGGGACGGAGACACTGAAGCTTTCTTT.

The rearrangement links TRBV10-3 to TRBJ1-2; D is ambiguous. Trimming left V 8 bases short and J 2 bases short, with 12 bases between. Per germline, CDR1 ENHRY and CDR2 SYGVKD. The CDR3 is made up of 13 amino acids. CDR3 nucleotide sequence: TGTGCCATCGGAAGGACGGGAAACTATGGCTACACCTTC. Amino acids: CAIGRTGNYGYTF.

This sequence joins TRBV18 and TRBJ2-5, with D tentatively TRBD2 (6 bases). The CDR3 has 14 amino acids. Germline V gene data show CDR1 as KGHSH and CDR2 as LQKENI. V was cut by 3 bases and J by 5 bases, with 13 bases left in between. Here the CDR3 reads CASSPQTSLETQYF. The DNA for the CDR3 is TGTGCCAGCTCACCGCAAACTAGCCTGGAGACCCAGTACTTC.

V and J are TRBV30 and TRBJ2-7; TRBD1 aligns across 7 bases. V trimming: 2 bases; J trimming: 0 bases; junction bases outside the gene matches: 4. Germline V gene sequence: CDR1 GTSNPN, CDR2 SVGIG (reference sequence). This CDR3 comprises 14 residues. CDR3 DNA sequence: TGTGCCTGGAGTTTGGGGACAGACTCCTACGAGCAGTACTTC. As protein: CAWSLGTDSYEQYF.

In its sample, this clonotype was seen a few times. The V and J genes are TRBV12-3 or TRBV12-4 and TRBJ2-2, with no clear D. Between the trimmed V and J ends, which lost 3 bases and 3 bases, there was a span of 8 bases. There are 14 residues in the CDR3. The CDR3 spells CASSLSGYTGELFF. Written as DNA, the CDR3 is TGTGCCAGCAGTTTGTCCGGATACACCGGGGAGCTGTTTTTT.

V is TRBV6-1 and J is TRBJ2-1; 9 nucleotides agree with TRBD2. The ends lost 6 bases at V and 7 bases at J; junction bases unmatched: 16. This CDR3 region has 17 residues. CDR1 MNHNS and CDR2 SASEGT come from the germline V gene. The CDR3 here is CASSRGVAGVDENEQFF. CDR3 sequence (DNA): TGTGCCAGCAGCCGGGGAGTAGCGGGAGTTGACGAGAATGAGCAGTTCTTC.

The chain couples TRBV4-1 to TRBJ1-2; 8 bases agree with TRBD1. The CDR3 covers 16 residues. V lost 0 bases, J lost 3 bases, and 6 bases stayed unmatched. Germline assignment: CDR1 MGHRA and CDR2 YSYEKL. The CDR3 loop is CASSQDSRTGHYGYTF. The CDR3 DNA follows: TGCGCCAGCAGCCAAGATTCTAGGACAGGGCACTATGGCTACACCTTC.

The CDR3 reads CASSLGQPNSNQPQHF. CDR3 nucleotide sequence: TGTGCCAGCTCACTTGGACAGCCAAATAGCAATCAGCCCCAGCATTTT. The chain combines TRBV18 with TRBJ1-5; D is perhaps TRBD1 (6 bases). This CDR3 has 16 amino acids. V lost 4 bases and J lost 0, with 13 bases in between. Germline loops: CDR1 KGHSH, CDR2 LQKENI.